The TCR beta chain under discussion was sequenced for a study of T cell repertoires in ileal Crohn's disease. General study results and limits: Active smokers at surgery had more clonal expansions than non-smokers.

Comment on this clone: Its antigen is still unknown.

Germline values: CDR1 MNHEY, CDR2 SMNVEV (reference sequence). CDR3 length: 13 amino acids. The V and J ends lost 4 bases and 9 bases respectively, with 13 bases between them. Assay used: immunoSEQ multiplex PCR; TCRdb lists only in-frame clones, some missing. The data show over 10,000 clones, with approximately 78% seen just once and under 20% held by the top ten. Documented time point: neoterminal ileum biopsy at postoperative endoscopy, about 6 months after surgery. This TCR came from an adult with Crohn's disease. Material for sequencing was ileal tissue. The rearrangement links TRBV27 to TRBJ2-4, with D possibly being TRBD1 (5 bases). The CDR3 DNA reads TGTGCCAGCAGTTCCCATCTAAGGGGCATTCAGTACTTC. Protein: CASSSHLRGIQYF.